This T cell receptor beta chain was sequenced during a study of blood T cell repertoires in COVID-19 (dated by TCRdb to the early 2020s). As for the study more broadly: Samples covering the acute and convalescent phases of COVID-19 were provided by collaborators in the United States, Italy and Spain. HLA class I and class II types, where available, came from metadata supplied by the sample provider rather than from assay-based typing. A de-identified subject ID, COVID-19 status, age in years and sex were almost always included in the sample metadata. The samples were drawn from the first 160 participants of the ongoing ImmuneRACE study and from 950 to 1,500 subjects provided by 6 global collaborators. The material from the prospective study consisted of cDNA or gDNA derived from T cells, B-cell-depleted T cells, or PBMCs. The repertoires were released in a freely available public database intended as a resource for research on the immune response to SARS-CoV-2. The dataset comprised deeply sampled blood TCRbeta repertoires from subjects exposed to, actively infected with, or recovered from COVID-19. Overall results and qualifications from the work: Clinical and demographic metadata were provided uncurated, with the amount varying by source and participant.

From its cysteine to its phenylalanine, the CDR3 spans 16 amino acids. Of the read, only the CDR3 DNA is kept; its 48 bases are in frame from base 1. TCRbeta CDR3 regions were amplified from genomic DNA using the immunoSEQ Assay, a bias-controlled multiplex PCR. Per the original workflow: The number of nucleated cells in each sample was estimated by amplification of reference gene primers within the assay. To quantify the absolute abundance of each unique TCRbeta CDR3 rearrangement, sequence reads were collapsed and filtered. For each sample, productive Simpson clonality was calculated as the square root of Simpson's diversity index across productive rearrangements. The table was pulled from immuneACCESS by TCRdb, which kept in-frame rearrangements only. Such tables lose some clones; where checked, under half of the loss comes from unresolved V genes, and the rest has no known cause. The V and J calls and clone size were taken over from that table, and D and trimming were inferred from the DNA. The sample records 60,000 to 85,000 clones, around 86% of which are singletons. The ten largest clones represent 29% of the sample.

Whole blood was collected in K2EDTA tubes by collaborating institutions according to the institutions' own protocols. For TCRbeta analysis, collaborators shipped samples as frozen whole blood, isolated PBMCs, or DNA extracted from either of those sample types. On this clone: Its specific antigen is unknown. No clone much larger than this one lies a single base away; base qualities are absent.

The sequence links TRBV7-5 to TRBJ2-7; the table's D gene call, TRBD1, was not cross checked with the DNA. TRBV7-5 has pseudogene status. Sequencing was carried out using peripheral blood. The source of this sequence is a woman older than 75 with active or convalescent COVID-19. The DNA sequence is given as TGTGCCAGAAGCTTAGGTGCAGACAAAAGCCACAACGAGCAGTACTTC. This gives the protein CARSLGADKSHNEQYF.